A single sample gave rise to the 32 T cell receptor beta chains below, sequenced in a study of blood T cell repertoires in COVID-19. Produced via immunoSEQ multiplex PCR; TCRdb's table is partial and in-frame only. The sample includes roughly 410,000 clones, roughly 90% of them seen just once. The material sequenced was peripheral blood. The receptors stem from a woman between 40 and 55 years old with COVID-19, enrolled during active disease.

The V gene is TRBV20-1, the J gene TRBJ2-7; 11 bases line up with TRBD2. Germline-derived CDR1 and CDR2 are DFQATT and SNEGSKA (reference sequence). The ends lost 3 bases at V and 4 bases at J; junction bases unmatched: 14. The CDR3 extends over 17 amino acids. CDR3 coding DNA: TGCAGTGCTAGTTCCCCTACTAGCGGGGGTATTGGGTACGAGCAGTACTTC. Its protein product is CSASSPTSGGIGYEQYF.

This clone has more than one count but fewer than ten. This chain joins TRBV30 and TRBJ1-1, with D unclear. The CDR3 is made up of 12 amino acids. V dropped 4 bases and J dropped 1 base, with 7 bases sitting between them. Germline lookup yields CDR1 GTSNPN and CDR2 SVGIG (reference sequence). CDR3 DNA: TGTGCCTGGATGGGCCCGAACACTGAAGCTTTCTTT. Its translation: CAWMGPNTEAFF.

The CDR3 DNA reads as TGTGCCAGCAGCCAAGAAGGAGGGGCGGATGGAAACACCATATATTTT. The encoded protein is CASSQEGGADGNTIYF. The chain recombines TRBV4-2 with TRBJ1-3; a weak D match, TRBD1 (5 bases). Germline loops: CDR1 LGHNA, CDR2 YNFKEQ. V dropped 0 bases and J dropped 3 bases, with 12 bases sitting between them. There are 16 residues in the CDR3.

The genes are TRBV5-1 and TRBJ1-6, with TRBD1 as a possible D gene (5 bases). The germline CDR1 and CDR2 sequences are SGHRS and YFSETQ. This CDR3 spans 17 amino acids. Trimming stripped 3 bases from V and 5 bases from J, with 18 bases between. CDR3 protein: CASSWGGGAGDNSPLHF. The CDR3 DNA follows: TGCGCCAGCAGCTGGGGAGGTGGGGCAGGCGATAATTCACCCCTCCACTTT.

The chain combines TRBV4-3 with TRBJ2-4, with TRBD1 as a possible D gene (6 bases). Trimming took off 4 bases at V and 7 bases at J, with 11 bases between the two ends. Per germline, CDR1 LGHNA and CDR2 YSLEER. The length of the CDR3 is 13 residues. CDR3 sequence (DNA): TGCGCCAGCAGCCGGTTCACAGGGAACATTCAGTACTTC. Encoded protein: CASSRFTGNIQYF.

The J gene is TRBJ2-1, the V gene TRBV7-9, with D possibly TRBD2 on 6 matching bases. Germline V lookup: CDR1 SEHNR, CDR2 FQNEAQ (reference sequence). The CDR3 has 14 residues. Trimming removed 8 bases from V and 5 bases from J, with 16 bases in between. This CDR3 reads CASLTSFADNEQFF. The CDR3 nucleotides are TGTGCCAGCTTAACTAGCTTTGCCGACAATGAGCAGTTCTTC.

Written as DNA, the CDR3 is TGTGCCAGCAGTCTTCGACAGGGGGCGTCTGCCAACTATGGCTACACCTTC. This codes for CASSLRQGASANYGYTF. The chain uses TRBV27 and TRBJ1-2; 10 nucleotides line up with TRBD1. The CDR3 consists of 17 residues. Germline CDR1 and CDR2: MNHEY and SMNVEV (reference sequence). Germline trimming cut 5 bases from V and 2 bases from J; bases unmatched to any gene: 11.

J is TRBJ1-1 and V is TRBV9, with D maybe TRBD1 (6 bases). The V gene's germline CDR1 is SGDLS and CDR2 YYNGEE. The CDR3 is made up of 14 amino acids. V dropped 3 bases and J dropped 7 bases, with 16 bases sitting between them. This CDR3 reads CASSGGEGGIEAFF. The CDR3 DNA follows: TGTGCCAGCAGCGGCGGTGAAGGGGGTATTGAAGCTTTCTTT.

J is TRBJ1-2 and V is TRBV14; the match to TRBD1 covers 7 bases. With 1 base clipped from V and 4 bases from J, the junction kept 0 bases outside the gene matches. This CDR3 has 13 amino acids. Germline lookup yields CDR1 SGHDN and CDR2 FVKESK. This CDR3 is CASSQGDSYGYTF. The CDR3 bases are TGTGCCAGCAGCCAAGGGGACAGCTATGGCTACACCTTC.

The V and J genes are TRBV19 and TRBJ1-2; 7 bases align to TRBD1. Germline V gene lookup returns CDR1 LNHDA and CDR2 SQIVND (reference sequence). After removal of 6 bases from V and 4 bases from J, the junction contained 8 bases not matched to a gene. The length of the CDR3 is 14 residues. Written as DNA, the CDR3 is TGTGCCAGTAGCCACCGGGACAGCCTCTATGGCTACACCTTC. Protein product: CASSHRDSLYGYTF.

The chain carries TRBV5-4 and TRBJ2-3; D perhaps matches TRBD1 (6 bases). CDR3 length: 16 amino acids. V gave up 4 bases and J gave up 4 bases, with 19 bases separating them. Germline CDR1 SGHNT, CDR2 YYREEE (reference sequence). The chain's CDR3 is CASSPPGQGRADTQYF. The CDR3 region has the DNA TGTGCCAGCAGCCCCCCCGGGCAGGGGCGGGCAGATACGCAGTATTTT.

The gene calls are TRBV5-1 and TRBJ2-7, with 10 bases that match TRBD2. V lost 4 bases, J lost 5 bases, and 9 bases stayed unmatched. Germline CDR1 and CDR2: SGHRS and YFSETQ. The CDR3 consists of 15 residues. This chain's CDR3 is CASSLSGRFSDEQYF. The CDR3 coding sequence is TGCGCCAGCAGCCTTAGCGGGAGGTTTTCGGACGAGCAGTACTTC.

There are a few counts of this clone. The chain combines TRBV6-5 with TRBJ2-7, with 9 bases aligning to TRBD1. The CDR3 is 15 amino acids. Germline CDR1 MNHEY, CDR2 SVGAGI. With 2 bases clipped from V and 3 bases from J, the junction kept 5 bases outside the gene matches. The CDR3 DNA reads TGTGCCAGCAGTTACCGCCCGACAGGGGGCTACGAGCAGTACTTC. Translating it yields CASSYRPTGGYEQYF.

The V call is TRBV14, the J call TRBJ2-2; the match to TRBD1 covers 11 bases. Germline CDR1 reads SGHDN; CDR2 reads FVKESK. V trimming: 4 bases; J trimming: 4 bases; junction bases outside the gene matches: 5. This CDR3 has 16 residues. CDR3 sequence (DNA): TGTGCCAGCAGCCGAAGGACAGGGGGCAGCACCGGGGAGCTGTTTTTT. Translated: CASSRRTGGSTGELFF.

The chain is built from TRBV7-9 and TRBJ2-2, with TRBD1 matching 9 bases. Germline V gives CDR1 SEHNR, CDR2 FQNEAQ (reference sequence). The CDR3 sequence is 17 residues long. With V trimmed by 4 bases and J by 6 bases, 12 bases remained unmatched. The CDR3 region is CASSSLTTGGSAGELFF. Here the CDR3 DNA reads TGTGCCAGCAGCTCTCTCACAACAGGGGGCTCTGCCGGGGAGCTGTTTTTT.

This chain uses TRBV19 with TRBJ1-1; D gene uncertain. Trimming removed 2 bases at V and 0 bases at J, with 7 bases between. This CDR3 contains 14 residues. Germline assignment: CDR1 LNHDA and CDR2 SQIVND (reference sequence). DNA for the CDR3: TGTGCCAGTAGTATAAACCCTATGAACACTGAAGCTTTCTTT. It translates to CASSINPMNTEAFF.

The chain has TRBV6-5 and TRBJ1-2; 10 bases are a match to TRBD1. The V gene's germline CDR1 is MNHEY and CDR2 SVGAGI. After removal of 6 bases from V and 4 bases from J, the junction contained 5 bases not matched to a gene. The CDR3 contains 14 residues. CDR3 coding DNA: TGTGCCAGCAGACGTGGACAGGGGGTCTATGGCTACACCTTC. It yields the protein CASRRGQGVYGYTF.

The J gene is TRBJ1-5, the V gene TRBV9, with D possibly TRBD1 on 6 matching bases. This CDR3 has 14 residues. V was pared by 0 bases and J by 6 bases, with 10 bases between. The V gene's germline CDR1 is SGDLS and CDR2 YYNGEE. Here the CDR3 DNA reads TGTGCCAGCAGCGTAGGAACAGGGAGTCAGCCCCAGCATTTT. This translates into CASSVGTGSQPQHF.

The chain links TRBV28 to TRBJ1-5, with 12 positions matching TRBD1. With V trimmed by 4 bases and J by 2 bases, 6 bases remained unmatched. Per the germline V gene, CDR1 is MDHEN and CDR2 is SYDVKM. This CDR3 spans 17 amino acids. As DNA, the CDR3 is TGTGCCAGCAGTTGGGGACAGGGGGCAGGCGGCAATCAGCCCCAGCATTTT. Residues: CASSWGQGAGGNQPQHF.

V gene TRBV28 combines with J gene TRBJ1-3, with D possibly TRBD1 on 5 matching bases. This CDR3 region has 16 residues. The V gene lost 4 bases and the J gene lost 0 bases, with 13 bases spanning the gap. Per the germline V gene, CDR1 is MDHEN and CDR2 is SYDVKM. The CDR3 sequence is CASSSTGRSSGNTIYF. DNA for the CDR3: TGTGCCAGCAGTTCAACAGGCCGTAGCTCTGGAAACACCATATATTTT.

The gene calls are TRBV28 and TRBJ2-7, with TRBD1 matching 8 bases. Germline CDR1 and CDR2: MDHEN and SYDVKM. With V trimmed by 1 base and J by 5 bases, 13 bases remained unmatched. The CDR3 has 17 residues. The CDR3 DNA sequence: TGTGCCAGCAGTTTATTCGCGACAGGGGCGCGGGTGGACGAGCAGTACTTC. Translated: CASSLFATGARVDEQYF.

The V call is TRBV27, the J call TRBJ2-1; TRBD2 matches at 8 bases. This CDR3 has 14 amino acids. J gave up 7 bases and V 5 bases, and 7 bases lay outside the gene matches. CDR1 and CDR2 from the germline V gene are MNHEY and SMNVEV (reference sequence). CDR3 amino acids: CASSQVAGGNEQFF. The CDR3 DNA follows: TGTGCCAGCAGTCAGGTCGCGGGGGGAAATGAGCAGTTCTTC.

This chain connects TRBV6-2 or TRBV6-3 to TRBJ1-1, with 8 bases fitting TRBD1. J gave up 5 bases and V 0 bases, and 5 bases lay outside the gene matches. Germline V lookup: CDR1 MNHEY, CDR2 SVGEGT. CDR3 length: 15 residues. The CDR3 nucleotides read TGTGCCAGCAGTTACTCGGGACAGGTTCGAACTGAAGCTTTCTTT. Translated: CASSYSGQVRTEAFF.

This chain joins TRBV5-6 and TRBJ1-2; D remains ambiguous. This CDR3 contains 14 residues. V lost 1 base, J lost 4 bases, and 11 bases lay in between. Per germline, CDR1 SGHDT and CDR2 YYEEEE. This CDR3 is CASSLLQLGYGYTF. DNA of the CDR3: TGTGCCAGCAGCTTGCTCCAACTCGGCTATGGCTACACCTTC.

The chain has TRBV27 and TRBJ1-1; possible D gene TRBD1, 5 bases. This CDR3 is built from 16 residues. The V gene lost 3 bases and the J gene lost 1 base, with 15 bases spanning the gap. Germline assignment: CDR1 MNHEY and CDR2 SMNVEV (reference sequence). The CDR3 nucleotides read TGTGCCAGCAGTTTGCGGGGGGGGTCTTGGAACACTGAAGCTTTCTTT. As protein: CASSLRGGSWNTEAFF.

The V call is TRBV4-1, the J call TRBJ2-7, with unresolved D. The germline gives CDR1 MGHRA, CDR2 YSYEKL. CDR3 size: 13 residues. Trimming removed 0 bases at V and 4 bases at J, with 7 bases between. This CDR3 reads CASSQEQLYEQYF. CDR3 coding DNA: TGCGCCAGCAGCCAAGAACAGCTATACGAGCAGTACTTC.

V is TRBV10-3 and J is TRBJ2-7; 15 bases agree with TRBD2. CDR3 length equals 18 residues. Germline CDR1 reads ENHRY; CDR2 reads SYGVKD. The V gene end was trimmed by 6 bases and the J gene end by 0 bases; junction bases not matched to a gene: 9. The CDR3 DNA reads TGTGCCATCAGCTCACGGGGGACTAGCGGGAGGCCCTCCTACGAGCAGTACTTC. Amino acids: CAISSRGTSGRPSYEQYF.

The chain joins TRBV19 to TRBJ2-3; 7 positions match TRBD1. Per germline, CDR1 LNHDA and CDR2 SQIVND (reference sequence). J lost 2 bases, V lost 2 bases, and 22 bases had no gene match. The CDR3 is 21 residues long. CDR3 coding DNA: TGTGCCAGTAGTATACCAGCTCTCTGGGGACAGCGAACCGACGACACAGATACGCAGTATTTT. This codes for CASSIPALWGQRTDDTDTQYF.

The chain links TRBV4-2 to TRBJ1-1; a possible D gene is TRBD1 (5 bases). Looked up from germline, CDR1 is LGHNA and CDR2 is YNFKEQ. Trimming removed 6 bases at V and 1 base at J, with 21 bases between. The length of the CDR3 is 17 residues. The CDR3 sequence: CASRRRGSNNGNTEAFF. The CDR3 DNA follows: TGTGCCAGCAGGCGACGGGGGAGTAATAATGGGAACACTGAAGCTTTCTTT.

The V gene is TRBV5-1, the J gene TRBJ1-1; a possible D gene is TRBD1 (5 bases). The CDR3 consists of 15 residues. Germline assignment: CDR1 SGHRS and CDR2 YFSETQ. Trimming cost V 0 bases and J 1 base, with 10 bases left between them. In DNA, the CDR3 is TGCGCCAGCAGCTTGGAGGGGATGGAGAACACTGAAGCTTTCTTT. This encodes CASSLEGMENTEAFF.

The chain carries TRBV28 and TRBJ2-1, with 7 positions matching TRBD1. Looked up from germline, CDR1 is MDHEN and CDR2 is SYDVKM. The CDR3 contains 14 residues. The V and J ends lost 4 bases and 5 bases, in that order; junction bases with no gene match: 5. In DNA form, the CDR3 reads TGTGCCAGCAGTTACTGGCAGGGGGACAATGAGCAGTTCTTC. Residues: CASSYWQGDNEQFF.

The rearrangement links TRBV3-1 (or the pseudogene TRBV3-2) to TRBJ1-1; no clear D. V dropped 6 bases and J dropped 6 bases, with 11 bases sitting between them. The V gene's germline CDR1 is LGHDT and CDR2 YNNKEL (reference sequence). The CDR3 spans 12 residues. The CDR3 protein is CASRRRGAEAFF. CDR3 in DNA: TGTGCCAGCAGGCGACGGGGAGCTGAAGCTTTCTTT.